A single sample gave rise to the 5 T cell receptor beta chains below, sequenced in a study of shared clonotypes between healthy human individuals. Naive CD8 isolation took CD45RO-negative cells positively selected for CCR7 and excluded terminally differentiated effector memory CD45RA+ cells. TCRdb's table, derived via immunoSEQ multiplex PCR, lists solely in-frame clones and lacks some. The table has just over 2,000,000 clones, roughly 94% seen once; the top ten hold roughly 1%. The sequencing input was naive CD8+ T cells sorted from blood. These receptors were taken from a man between 18 and 29 years old in good health.

A note on this clone: Other DNA sequences in this sample translate to the same CDR3. This rearrangement joins TRBV7-9 to TRBJ2-3; D call uncertain. In germline, CDR1 is SEHNR, CDR2 FQNEAQ (reference sequence). Between the trimmed V and J ends, which lost 2 bases and 2 bases, there was a span of 5 bases. The CDR3 loop spans 13 amino acids. The CDR3 reads CASSLFSTDTQYF. For the CDR3, the DNA is TGTGCCAGCAGCTTATTCTCCACAGATACGCAGTATTTT. The full variable domain, its missing parts supplied by reference TRBV7-9 and TRBJ2-3, is DTGVSQNPRHKITKRGQNVTFRCDPISEHNRLYWYRQTLGQGPEFLTYFQNEAQLEKSRLLSDRFSAERPKGSFSTLEIQRTEQGDSAMYLCASSLFSTDTQYFGPGTRLTVL.

The chain couples TRBV6-1 to TRBJ1-4; D gene unclear. Trimming pared 1 base from V and 6 bases from J, leaving 12 bases between. Looked up from germline, CDR1 is MNHNS and CDR2 is SASEGT. The CDR3 runs to 15 residues. CDR3 sequence reads: CASSEVWGGDEKLFF. Written as DNA, the CDR3 is TGTGCCAGCAGTGAAGTTTGGGGTGGGGATGAAAAACTGTTTTTT.

To note about this clone: Other DNA sequences in this sample translate to the same CDR3. The chain recombines TRBV9 with TRBJ2-7; TRBD2 might be the D (6 bases). CDR1 is SGDLS and CDR2 is YYNGEE in the germline V gene. Deletions cut 0 bases from V and 4 bases from J, with 11 bases between. The CDR3 has 14 amino acids. The CDR3 DNA reads as TGTGCCAGCAGCGTAGGGCCGGGGGAATACGAGCAGTACTTC. Encoded protein: CASSVGPGEYEQYF.

The V gene is TRBV2, the J gene TRBJ2-3, with D maybe TRBD1 (5 bases). Germline V gene lookup returns CDR1 SNHLY and CDR2 FYNNEI. The CDR3 runs to 13 residues. Trimming cost V 8 bases and J 6 bases, with 15 bases left between them. In nucleotides, the CDR3 is TGTGCCAGCGGGGAAGGGCCAGGGGATACGCAGTATTTT. Protein sequence: CASGEGPGDTQYF.

The chain is built from TRBV28 and TRBJ1-2, with D perhaps TRBD1 (5 bases). CDR1 MDHEN and CDR2 SYDVKM come from the germline V gene. This CDR3 contains 15 residues. The V end lost 7 bases, the J end lost 3 bases, and 18 bases lay between the germline ends. The CDR3, as DNA: TGTGCCAGCACCCAGATTAGGGGCGCTCACTATGGCTACACCTTC. This encodes CASTQIRGAHYGYTF.